The clone carrying this T cell receptor beta chain has only one observation. This same CDR3 is encoded by further DNA sequences in the sample. The CDR3 spans 13 residues. CDR1 and CDR2 (germline): GTSNPN, SVGIG (reference sequence). V was trimmed by 0 bases and J by 1 base, leaving 6 bases between them. The repertoire was sequenced with immunoSEQ multiplex PCR; TCRdb's copy has only in-frame clones and lacks some. The table records approximately 650,000 clones, 95% to 96% of them present only once. The naive CD8 population came from CD45RO-negative cells selected for CCR7, without terminally differentiated effector memory CD45RA+ cells. The sample belongs to a study of shared clonotypes between healthy human individuals.

The sequenced sample was naive CD8+ T cells sorted from blood. The chain carries TRBV30 and TRBJ1-1, with D uncertain. The receptor's source is a woman aged 30 to 39 in good health. The CDR3: CAWSVHWNTEAFF. As DNA, the CDR3 is TGTGCCTGGAGTGTACACTGGAACACTGAAGCTTTCTTT.